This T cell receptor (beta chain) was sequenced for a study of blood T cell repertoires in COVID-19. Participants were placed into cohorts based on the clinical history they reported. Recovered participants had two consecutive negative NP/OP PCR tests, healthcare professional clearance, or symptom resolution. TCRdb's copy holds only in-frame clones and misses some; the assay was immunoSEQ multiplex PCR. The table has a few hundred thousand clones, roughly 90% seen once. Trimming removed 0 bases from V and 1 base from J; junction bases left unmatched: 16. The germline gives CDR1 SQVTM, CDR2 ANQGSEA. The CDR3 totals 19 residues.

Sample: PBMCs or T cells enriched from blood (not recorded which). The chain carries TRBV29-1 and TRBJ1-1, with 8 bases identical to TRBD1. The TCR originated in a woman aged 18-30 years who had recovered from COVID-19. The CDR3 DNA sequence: TGCAGCGTTGAAGATCTGGGATTAAGCAGGGGGCTGGGGAACACTGAAGCTTTCTTT. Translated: CSVEDLGLSRGLGNTEAFF.